Below, 10 T cell receptor beta chains from the same sample are listed, as sequenced in a study of shared clonotypes between healthy human individuals. Naive CD8 cells lacked CD45RO, underwent positive selection for CCR7 and left out terminally differentiated effector memory CD45RA+ cells. Measured with immunoSEQ multiplex PCR; TCRdb has only the in-frame clones, and not every one. The repertoire includes a few hundred thousand clones, about 95% of them detected once, and over 0.09% sits in the top ten. The sample taken for sequencing was naive CD8+ T cells sorted from blood. These receptors all stem from a woman aged 25 to 45 in good health.

The chain couples TRBV28 to TRBJ2-3, with TRBD2 identical over 9 bases. There are 15 residues in the CDR3. The V segment lost 3 bases and the J segment 4 bases; nucleotides outside the gene matches: 5. Germline V lookup: CDR1 MDHEN, CDR2 SYDVKM. The CDR3 loop reads CASSFVREGPDTQYF. CDR3 DNA: TGTGCCAGCAGTTTTGTGCGGGAGGGCCCAGATACGCAGTATTTT.

The rearrangement links TRBV2 to TRBJ1-4, with D possibly TRBD1 on 6 matching bases. V was trimmed by 2 bases and J by 7 bases, leaving 14 bases between them. CDR3 size: 15 residues. Per germline, CDR1 SNHLY and CDR2 FYNNEI. The DNA of the CDR3 is TGTGCCAGCAGTGAATTGGGACAATTAGGTGAAAAACTGTTTTTT. Its protein is CASSELGQLGEKLFF.

The V call is TRBV2, the J call TRBJ1-1, with 10 bases lining up with TRBD1. Trimming at V came to 8 bases and at J to 1 base, leaving 7 bases not matched to a gene. Germline lookup yields CDR1 SNHLY and CDR2 FYNNEI. This CDR3 spans 15 amino acids. For the CDR3, the DNA is TGTGCCAGCCCGCCTCGGGACAGGGGGAACACTGAAGCTTTCTTT. This sequence encodes CASPPRDRGNTEAFF. Drawing the rest from reference TRBV2 and TRBJ1-1, the complete variable domain is EPEVTQTPSHQVTQMGQEVILRCVPISNHLYFYWYRQILGQKVEFLVSFYNNEISEKSEIFDDQFSVERPDGSNFTLKIRSTKLEDSAMYFCASPPRDRGNTEAFFGQGTRLTVV.

The chain joins TRBV6-1 to TRBJ1-5; D is perhaps TRBD1 (5 bases). The V gene's germline CDR1 is MNHNS and CDR2 SASEGT. V lost 8 bases and J lost 6, with 17 bases in between. There are 14 residues in the CDR3. CDR3 in amino acids: CASHTVGESQPQHF. Written as DNA, the CDR3 is TGTGCCAGCCATACCGTGGGGGAGTCTCAGCCCCAGCATTTT.

This chain joins TRBV29-1 and TRBJ1-1, with 10 bases identical to TRBD1. The V segment lost 1 base and the J segment 10 bases; nucleotides outside the gene matches: 15. Germline V CDR1 and CDR2: SQVTM, ANQGSEA. This CDR3 spans 16 amino acids. The CDR3 nucleotides are TGCAGCGTTGAAGCAAGCCTCCGGGACAGGGGTTGGGGAGCTTTCTTT. Its protein is CSVEASLRDRGWGAFF.

The V and J genes are TRBV7-6 and TRBJ2-7; possibly TRBD2 for D (6 bases). V was pared by 5 bases and J by 2 bases, with 10 bases between. This CDR3 comprises 13 residues. Per the germline V gene, CDR1 is SGHVS and CDR2 is FNYEAQ. The CDR3 nucleotides are TGTGCCAGCAGCCCGCCGGGAGCCTACGAGCAGTACTTC. Residues: CASSPPGAYEQYF.

About this clone: Compared with germline, one end of the junction differs, possibly owing to a read error. This chain joins TRBV27 and TRBJ2-1; TRBD1 is a possible D gene (5 bases). CDR1 MNHEY and CDR2 SMNVEV come from the germline V gene (reference sequence). CDR3 length: 15 amino acids. As DNA, the CDR3 is TGTACCAGCAGCCCAACTCAGCTCAGGGCTGATGAGCAGTTCTTC. Its protein is CTSSPTQLRADEQFF.

The chain has TRBV7-9 and TRBJ2-7; 9 bases are shared with TRBD1. This CDR3 is 16 amino acids long. Germline V gene sequence: CDR1 SEHNR, CDR2 FQNEAQ (reference sequence). V shed 7 bases, J shed 6 bases, and the junction held 16 bases outside the gene matches. DNA for the CDR3: TGTGCCAGCACGACATTAACCGGGACAGGGTGGGGCGAGCAGTACTTC. This encodes CASTTLTGTGWGEQYF.

The gene calls are TRBV2 and TRBJ1-1; D is undetermined. Germline lookup yields CDR1 SNHLY and CDR2 FYNNEI. Trimming left V 4 bases short and J 6 bases short, with 12 bases between. CDR3 length equals 13 residues. The CDR3 DNA reads as TGTGCCAGCAGTGTAGAGGTGAGCGCTGAAGCTTTCTTT. Translating gives CASSVEVSAEAFF. Drawing the rest from reference TRBV2 and TRBJ1-1, the complete variable domain is EPEVTQTPSHQVTQMGQEVILRCVPISNHLYFYWYRQILGQKVEFLVSFYNNEISEKSEIFDDQFSVERPDGSNFTLKIRSTKLEDSAMYFCASSVEVSAEAFFGQGTRLTVV.

This chain connects TRBV2 to TRBJ2-2; no reliable D call. The CDR3 is made up of 13 amino acids. V lost 1 base and J 4 bases, leaving 4 bases between the germline ends. Germline CDR1 is SNHLY and CDR2 is FYNNEI. CDR3 protein: CASSEVITGELFF. The CDR3 bases are TGTGCCAGCAGTGAAGTTATCACCGGGGAGCTGTTTTTT.